Listed here are 6 T cell receptor beta chains from one sample, sequenced in a study of blood T cell repertoires in COVID-19. Libraries were prepared by immunoSEQ multiplex PCR; TCRdb keeps only in-frame clonotypes and omits some of them. The table shows some 320,000 clones, with roughly 86% occurring only once. Sequences were obtained from peripheral blood. Source of these receptors: a woman aged 45 to 65 who had recovered from COVID-19.

J is TRBJ1-2 and V is TRBV11-2; no definite D call. Trimming removed 1 base at V and 6 bases at J, with 15 bases between. This CDR3 region has 15 residues. Germline CDR1 is SGHAT and CDR2 is FQNNGV. This chain's CDR3 is CASSLGVAAYDGYTF. DNA for the CDR3: TGTGCCAGCAGCTTAGGTGTGGCAGCGTACGATGGCTACACCTTC.

The chain links TRBV27 to TRBJ1-3; possible D gene TRBD1, 6 bases. This CDR3 spans 14 amino acids. Trimming took 5 bases from V and 2 from J, leaving 10 bases between them. The germline gives CDR1 MNHEY, CDR2 SMNVEV (reference sequence). The CDR3 DNA is TGTGCCAGCAGTGGCAGGGGTCCTGGAAACACCATATATTTT. Protein sequence: CASSGRGPGNTIYF.

J is TRBJ1-3 and V is TRBV11-2, with 10 bases fitting TRBD1. This CDR3 spans 15 amino acids. Germline lookup yields CDR1 SGHAT and CDR2 FQNNGV. The junction had 5 bases not matched to a gene; V was cut back by 6 bases and J by 3 bases. The CDR3 sequence is CASRQGQGDGNTIYF. CDR3 nucleotides: TGTGCCAGCAGACAAGGACAGGGGGATGGAAACACCATATATTTT.

Only one count was recorded for this clone. The rearrangement links TRBV7-8 to TRBJ2-1, with 8 bases identical to TRBD2. V trimming: 0 bases; J trimming: 9 bases; junction bases outside the gene matches: 4. Germline CDR1 and CDR2: SGHVS and FQNEAQ. This CDR3 region has 14 residues. The CDR3 DNA reads as TGTGCCAGCAGCTTAGCGTCTAGCGGGTCTGAGCAGTTCTTC. Amino acids: CASSLASSGSEQFF. Supplemented by reference TRBV7-8 and TRBJ2-1, the full variable domain reads GAGVSQSPRYKVAKRGQDVALRCDPISGHVSLFWYQQALGQGPEFLTYFQNEAQLDKSGLPSDRFFAERPEGSVSTLKIQRTQQEDSAVYLCASSLASSGSEQFFGPGTRLTVL.

This rearrangement joins TRBV28 to TRBJ1-4; 8 nucleotides line up with TRBD1. The junction had 8 bases not matched to a gene; V was cut back by 8 bases and J by 0 bases. The CDR3 consists of 16 residues. In germline, CDR1 is MDHEN, CDR2 SYDVKM. In nucleotides, the CDR3 is TGTGCCAGCTCTCGACAGGGGACAACAACTAATGAAAAACTGTTTTTT. Protein: CASSRQGTTTNEKLFF.

V is TRBV2 and J is TRBJ2-3; a weak D match, TRBD1 (5 bases). The length of the CDR3 is 14 residues. Trimming took 4 bases from V and 1 from J, leaving 9 bases between them. Germline V gene sequence: CDR1 SNHLY, CDR2 FYNNEI. CDR3: CASSGGTRTDTQYF. CDR3 DNA: TGTGCCAGCAGTGGGGGCACACGCACAGATACGCAGTATTTT. The full variable domain, rest sourced from reference TRBV2 and TRBJ2-3, is EPEVTQTPSHQVTQMGQEVILRCVPISNHLYFYWYRQILGQKVEFLVSFYNNEISEKSEIFDDQFSVERPDGSNFTLKIRSTKLEDSAMYFCASSGGTRTDTQYFGPGTRLTVL.